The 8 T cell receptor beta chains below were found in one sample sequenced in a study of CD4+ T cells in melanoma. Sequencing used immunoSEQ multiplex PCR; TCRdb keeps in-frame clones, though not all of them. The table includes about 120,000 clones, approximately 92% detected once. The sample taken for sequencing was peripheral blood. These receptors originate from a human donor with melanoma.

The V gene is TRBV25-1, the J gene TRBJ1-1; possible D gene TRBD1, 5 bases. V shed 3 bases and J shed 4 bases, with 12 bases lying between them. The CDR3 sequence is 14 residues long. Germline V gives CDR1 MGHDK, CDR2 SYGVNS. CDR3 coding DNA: TGTGCCAGCAGTGACCCGGGGCAGCCCACTGAAGCTTTCTTT. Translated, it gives CASSDPGQPTEAFF.

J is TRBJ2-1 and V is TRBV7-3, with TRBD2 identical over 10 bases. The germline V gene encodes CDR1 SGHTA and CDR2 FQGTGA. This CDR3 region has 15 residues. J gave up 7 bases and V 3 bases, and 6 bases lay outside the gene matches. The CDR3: CASSLVSGRVNEQFF. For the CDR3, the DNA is TGTGCCAGCAGCTTGGTCAGCGGGAGGGTAAATGAGCAGTTCTTC.

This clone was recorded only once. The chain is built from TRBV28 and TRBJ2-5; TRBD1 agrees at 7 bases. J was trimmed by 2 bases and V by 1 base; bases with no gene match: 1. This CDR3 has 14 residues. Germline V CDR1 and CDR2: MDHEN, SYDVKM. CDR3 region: CASSLSRGQETQYF. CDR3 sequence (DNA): TGTGCCAGCAGTTTATCCAGGGGGCAAGAGACCCAGTACTTC.

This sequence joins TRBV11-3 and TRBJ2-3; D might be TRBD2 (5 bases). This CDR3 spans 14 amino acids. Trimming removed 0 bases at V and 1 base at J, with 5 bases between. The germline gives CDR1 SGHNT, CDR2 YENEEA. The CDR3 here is CASSLEAGTDTQYF. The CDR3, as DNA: TGTGCCAGCAGCTTAGAAGCGGGCACAGATACGCAGTATTTT.

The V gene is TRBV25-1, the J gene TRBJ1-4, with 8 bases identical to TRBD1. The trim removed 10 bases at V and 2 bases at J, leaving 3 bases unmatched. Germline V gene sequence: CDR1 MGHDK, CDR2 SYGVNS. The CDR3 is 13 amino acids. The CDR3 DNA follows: TGTGCCACCAGACAGGGGACTAATGAAAAACTGTTTTTT. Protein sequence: CATRQGTNEKLFF.

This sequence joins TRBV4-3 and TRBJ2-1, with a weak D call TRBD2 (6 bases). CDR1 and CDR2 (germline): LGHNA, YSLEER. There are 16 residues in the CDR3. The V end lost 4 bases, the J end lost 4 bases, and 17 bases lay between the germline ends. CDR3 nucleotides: TGCGCCAGCAGCCCTCGTGTTAGCGGACATTACAATGAGCAGTTCTTC. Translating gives CASSPRVSGHYNEQFF.

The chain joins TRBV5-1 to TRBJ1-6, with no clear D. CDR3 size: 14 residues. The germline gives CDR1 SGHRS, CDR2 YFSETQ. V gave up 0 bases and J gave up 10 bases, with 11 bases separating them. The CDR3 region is CASSLDSLGSPLHF. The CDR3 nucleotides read TGCGCCAGCAGCTTGGACAGCCTTGGATCACCCCTCCACTTT.

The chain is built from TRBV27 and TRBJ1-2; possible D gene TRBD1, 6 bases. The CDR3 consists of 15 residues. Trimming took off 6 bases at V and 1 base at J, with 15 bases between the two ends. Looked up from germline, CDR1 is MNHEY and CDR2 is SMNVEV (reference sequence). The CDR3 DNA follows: TGTGCCAGCAGGAGAAACAGGGTATATAACTATGGCTACACCTTC. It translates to CASRRNRVYNYGYTF.